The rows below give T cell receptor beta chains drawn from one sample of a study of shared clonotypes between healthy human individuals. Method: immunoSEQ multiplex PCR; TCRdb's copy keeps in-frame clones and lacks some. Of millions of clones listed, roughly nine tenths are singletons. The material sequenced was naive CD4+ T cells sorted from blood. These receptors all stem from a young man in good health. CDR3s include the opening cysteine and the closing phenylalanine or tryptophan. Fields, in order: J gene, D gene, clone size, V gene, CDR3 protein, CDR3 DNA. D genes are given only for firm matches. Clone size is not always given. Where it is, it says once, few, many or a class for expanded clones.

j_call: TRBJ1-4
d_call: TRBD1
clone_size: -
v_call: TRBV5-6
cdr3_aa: CASSIYRGRQYNEKLFF
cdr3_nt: TGTGCCAGCAGCATCTACAGGGGGCGGCAATATAATGAAAAACTGTTTTTT

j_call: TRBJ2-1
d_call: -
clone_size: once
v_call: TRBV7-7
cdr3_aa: CASSLTGTGAYNEQFF
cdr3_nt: TGTGCTAGCAGCCTAACTGGGACCGGGGCCTACAATGAGCAGTTCTTC

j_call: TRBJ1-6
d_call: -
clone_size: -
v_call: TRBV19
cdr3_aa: CASSIAGVKKGWNFPLHF
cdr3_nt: TGTGCCAGTAGTATAGCTGGGGTGAAGAAAGGGTGGAATTTCCCCCTCCACTTT

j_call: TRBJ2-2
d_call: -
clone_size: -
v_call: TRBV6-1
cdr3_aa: CASSVKEGTTGELFF
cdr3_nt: TGTGCCAGCAGCGTCAAGGAGGGCACGACCGGGGAGCTGTTTTTT

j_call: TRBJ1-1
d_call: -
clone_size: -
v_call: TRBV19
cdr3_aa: CASSIKAGGPEAFF
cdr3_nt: TGTGCCAGTAGTATTAAGGCGGGGGGCCCTGAAGCTTTCTTT

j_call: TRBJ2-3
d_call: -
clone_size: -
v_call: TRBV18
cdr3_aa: CASSPATGIDTQYF
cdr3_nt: TGTGCCAGCTCACCCGCGACAGGTATAGATACGCAGTATTTT

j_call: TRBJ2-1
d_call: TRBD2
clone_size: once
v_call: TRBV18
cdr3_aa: CASSSLAAHQGEQFF
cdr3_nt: TGTGCCAGCTCATCTCTAGCGGCCCACCAAGGAGAGCAGTTCTTC

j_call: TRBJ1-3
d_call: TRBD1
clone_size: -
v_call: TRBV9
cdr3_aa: CASSVGQGSGNTIYF
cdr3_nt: TGTGCCAGCAGCGTCGGACAGGGCTCTGGAAACACCATATATTTT

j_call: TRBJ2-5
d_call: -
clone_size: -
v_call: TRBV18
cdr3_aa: CASSPVSGSEETQYF
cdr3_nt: TGTGCCAGCTCACCAGTATCGGGGAGTGAAGAGACCCAGTACTTC

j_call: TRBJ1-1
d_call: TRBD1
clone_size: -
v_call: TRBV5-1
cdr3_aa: CASTLVGGANTEAFF
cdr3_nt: TGCGCCAGCACACTGGTAGGGGGCGCGAACACTGAAGCTTTCTTT

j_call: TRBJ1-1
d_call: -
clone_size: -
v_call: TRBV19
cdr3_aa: CASSMMAPARGLSTEAFF
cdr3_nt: TGTGCCAGTAGTATGATGGCTCCAGCTAGGGGGTTGAGCACTGAAGCTTTCTTT

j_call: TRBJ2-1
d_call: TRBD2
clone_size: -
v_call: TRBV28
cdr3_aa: CASGFRGGQGNEQFF
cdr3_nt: TGTGCCAGCGGATTTCGGGGGGGGCAGGGCAATGAGCAGTTCTTC

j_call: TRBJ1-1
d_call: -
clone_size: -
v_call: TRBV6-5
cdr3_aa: CASKFLMNTEAFF
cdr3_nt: TGTGCCAGTAAATTCCTGATGAACACTGAAGCTTTCTTT

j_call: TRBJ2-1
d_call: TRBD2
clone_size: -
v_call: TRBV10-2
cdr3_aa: CASLPGLAGIQFF
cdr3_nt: TGCGCCAGCCTCCCGGGACTAGCGGGAATTCAGTTCTTC

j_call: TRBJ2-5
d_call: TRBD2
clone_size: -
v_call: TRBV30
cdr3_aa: CAWSVFGGSQETQYF
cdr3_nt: TGTGCCTGGAGTGTATTCGGCGGGAGCCAAGAGACCCAGTACTTC

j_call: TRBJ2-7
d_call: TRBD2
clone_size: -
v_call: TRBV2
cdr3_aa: CASSFLRAGGSEQYF
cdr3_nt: TGTGCCAGCAGCTTCCTCCGAGCGGGAGGCTCCGAGCAGTACTTC

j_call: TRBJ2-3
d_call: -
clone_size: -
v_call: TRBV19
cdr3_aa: CASSMFSRGRDTQYF
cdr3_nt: TGTGCCAGTAGTATGTTTTCGCGGGGACGGGATACGCAGTATTTT

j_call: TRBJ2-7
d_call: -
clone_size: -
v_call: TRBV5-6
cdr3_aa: CASSPLAGSPSYEQYF
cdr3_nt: TGTGCCAGCAGCCCCCTAGCTGGAAGCCCCTCCTACGAGCAGTACTTC

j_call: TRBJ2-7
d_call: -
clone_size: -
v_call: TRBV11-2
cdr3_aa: CASSKDTSYEQYF
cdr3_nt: TGTGCCAGCAGTAAGGACACCTCCTACGAGCAGTACTTC

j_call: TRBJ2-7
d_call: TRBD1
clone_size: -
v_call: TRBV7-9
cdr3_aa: CASSLGQASYEQYF
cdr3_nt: TGTGCCAGCAGCTTGGGACAGGCGTCCTACGAGCAGTACTTC

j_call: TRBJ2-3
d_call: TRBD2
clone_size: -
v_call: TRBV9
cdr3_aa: CASSEVLAGTDTQYF
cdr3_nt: TGTGCCAGCAGCGAGGTTTTAGCGGGTACAGATACGCAGTATTTT

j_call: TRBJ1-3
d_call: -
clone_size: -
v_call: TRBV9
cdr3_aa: CASSGLGDFSGNTIYF
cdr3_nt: TGTGCCAGCAGCGGTCTGGGGGATTTCTCTGGAAACACCATATATTTT

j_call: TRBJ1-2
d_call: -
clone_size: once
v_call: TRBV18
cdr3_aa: CASSLQDSFYGYTF
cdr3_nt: TGTGCCAGCTCACTACAGGACAGCTTCTATGGCTACACCTTC

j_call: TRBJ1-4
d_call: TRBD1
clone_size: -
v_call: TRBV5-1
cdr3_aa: CASSPGTGTEKLFF
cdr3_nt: TGCGCCAGCAGCCCCGGGACAGGGACTGAAAAACTGTTTTTT

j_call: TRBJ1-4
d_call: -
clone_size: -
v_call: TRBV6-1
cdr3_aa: CASSARGGYEKLFF
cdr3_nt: TGTGCCAGCAGTGCCCGGGGGGGCTATGAAAAACTGTTTTTT

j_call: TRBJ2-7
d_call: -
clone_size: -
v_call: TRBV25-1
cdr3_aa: CASSEYGGRTSYEQYF
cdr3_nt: TGTGCCAGCAGTGAATATGGTGGGAGGACTTCCTACGAGCAGTACTTC

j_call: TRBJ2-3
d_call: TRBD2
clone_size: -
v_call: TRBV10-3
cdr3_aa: CAISARAAGVTDTQYF
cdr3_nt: TGTGCCATCAGTGCCCGGGCAGCGGGGGTCACAGATACGCAGTATTTT

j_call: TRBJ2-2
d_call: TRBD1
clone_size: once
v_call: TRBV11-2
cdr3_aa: CASSPGDRSTGELFF
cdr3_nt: TGTGCCAGCAGCCCTGGGGACAGATCCACCGGGGAGCTGTTTTTT

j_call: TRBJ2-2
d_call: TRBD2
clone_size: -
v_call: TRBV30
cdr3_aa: CAWSVLREGGELFF
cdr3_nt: TGTGCCTGGAGTGTACTGCGGGAGGGCGGGGAGCTGTTTTTT

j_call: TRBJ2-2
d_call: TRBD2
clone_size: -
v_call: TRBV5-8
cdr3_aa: CASSLRTSGHPNTGELFF
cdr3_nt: TGTGCCAGCAGCCTCCGGACTAGCGGGCACCCGAACACCGGGGAGCTGTTTTTT

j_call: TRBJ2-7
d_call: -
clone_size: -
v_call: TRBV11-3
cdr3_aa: CASSSPRDHEQYF
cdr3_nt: TGTGCCAGCAGCTCCCCTCGGGACCACGAGCAGTACTTC

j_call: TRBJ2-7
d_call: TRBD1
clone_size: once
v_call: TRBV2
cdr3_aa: CASSDWGRGFVGYF
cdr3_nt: TGTGCCAGCAGTGATTGGGGCAGGGGGTTTGTTGGGTACTTC

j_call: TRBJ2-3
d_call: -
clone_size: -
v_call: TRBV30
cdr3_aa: CAWTRRNYTDTQYF
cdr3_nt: TGTGCCTGGACTAGGAGAAACTACACAGATACGCAGTATTTT

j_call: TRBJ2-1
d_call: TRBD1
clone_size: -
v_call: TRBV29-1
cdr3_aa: CSVCTGGARNEQFF
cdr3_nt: TGCAGCGTTTGCACAGGGGGCGCTAGAAATGAGCAGTTCTTC

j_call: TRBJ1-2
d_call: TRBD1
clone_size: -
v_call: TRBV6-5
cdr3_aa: CASSSGGNYGYTF
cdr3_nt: TGTGCCAGCAGTTCAGGGGGTAACTATGGCTACACCTTC

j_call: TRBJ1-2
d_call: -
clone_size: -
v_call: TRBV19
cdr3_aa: CASSPQWFPGNYGYTF
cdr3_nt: TGTGCCAGTAGTCCCCAATGGTTCCCAGGAAACTATGGCTACACCTTC

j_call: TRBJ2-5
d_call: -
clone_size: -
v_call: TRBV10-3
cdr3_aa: CAISAVQETQYF
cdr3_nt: TGTGCCATCAGTGCCGTCCAAGAGACCCAGTACTTC

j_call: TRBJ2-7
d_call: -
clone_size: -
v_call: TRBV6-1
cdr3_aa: CASRPWTGSNEQYF
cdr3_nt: TGTGCCAGCAGGCCTTGGACGGGTAGTAACGAGCAGTACTTC

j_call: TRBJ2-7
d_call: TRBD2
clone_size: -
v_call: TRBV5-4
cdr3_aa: CASSAVTSGRSYEQYF
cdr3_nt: TGTGCCAGCAGCGCCGTGACTAGCGGGAGGTCCTACGAGCAGTACTTC

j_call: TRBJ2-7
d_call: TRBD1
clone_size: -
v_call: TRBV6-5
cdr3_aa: CASSLSGTASYEQYF
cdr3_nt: TGTGCCAGCAGTTTATCCGGGACAGCCTCCTACGAGCAGTACTTC

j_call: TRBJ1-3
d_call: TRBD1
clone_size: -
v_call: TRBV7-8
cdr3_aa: CASSLEGQGVSGNTIYF
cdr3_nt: TGTGCCAGCAGCTTAGAGGGACAGGGGGTTTCTGGAAACACCATATATTTT

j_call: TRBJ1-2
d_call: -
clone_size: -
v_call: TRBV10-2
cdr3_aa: CASSDGNYGYTF
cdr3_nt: TGCGCCAGCTCGGACGGAAACTATGGCTACACCTTC

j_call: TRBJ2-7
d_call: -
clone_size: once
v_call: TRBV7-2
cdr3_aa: CASSFAAGLVPYEQYF
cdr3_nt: TGTGCCAGCAGCTTCGCCGCTGGTTTAGTCCCCTACGAGCAGTACTTC

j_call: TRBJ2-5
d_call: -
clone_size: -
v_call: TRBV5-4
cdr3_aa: CASSLGGARETQYF
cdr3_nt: TGTGCCAGCAGCTTGGGGGGGGCGAGGGAGACCCAGTACTTC

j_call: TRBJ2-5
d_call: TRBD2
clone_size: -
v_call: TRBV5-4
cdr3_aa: CASSLGGAGEGGTQYF
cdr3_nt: TGTGCCAGCAGCTTAGGAGGGGCGGGAGAGGGTGGGACCCAGTACTTC

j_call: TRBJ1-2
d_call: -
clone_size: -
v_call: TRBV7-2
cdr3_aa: CASSSGVFNYGYTF
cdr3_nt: TGTGCCAGCAGCTCGGGCGTTTTTAACTATGGCTACACCTTC

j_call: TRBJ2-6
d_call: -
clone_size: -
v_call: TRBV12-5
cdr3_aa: CASGLVHLEANVLTF
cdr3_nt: TGTGCTAGTGGTTTGGTACACCTGGAGGCCAACGTCCTGACTTTC

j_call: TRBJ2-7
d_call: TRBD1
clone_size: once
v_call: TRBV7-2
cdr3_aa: CASSLAGQGRSEQYF
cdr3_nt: TGTGCCAGCAGCTTAGCGGGACAGGGCCGTAGCGAGCAGTACTTC

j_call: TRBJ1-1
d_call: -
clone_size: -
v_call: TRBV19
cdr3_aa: CASSIDLWAADEAFF
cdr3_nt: TGTGCCAGTAGTATAGATCTATGGGCAGCCGATGAAGCTTTCTTT

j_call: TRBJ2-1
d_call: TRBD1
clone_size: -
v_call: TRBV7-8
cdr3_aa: CASSLLGQPLLWGQFF
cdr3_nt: TGTGCCAGCAGCCTATTGGGACAGCCCCTACTATGGGGGCAGTTCTTC

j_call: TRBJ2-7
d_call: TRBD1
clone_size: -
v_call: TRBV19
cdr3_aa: CASSKRQGSAYEQYF
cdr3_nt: TGTGCCAGTAGTAAAAGACAGGGATCTGCGTACGAGCAGTACTTC

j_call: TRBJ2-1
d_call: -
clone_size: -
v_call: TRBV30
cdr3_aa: CAWSSLPGGEQFF
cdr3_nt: TGTGCCTGGAGCTCCCTCCCTGGTGGGGAGCAGTTCTTC

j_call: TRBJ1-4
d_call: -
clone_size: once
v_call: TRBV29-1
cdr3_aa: CSVVGLTNEKLFF
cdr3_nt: TGCAGCGTTGTCGGACTAACTAATGAAAAACTGTTTTTT

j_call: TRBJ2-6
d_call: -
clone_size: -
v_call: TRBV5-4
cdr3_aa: CASSLALVSTGANVLTF
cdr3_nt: TGTGCCAGCAGCTTGGCCTTGGTCAGTACAGGGGCCAACGTCCTGACTTTC

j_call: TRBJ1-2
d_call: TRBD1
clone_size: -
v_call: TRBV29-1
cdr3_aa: CSVLNRGRIYGYTF
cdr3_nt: TGCAGCGTTTTGAACAGGGGGCGAATCTATGGCTACACCTTC